This T cell receptor (beta chain) was sequenced during a study of blood T cell repertoires in COVID-19 (dated by TCRdb to 2019 to 2021). In the study overall: The collaborator samples originated in the United States, Italy and Spain and spanned the acute and convalescent phases of COVID-19. Sample metadata almost always included a de-identified subject ID, COVID-19 status, age in years and sex. HLA class I and class II types, where available, came from metadata supplied by the sample provider rather than from assay-based typing. The repertoires were made available in a free public database intended to serve as a resource for research on the immune response to SARS-CoV-2. The prospective study material was composed of cDNA or gDNA derived from T cells, B-cell-depleted T cells, or PBMCs. The samples were drawn from two sources: the first 160 participants of the ongoing ImmuneRACE study, and about 1,300 subjects contributed by 6 global collaborators. Subjects who had been exposed to COVID-19, were actively infected with it, or had recovered from it provided the deeply sampled blood TCRbeta repertoires that made up the dataset.

The germline V gene encodes CDR1 MGHDK and CDR2 SYGVNS. A distance of 14 bases separates the germline ends of V and J, which lose 0 bases and 8 bases respectively. The CDR3 covers 15 residues, taking in both the cysteine and the phenylalanine. The CDR3 DNA has 45 bases and is translated from base 1. A remark on this clone: The clone's antigen remains unknown. Base qualities were left out, and no much larger clone turns up one base away.

Collaborating institutions collected whole blood in K2EDTA tubes following their own protocols. For TCRbeta analysis, collaborator samples were shipped as frozen whole blood, as isolated PBMCs, or as DNA extracted from either sample type. On the study overall, not on this receptor specifically: The quantity of clinical and demographic metadata differed by source and by participant and was supplied without curation.

TCRbeta CDR3 regions were amplified from genomic DNA using the immunoSEQ Assay, a bias-controlled multiplex PCR. The paper's processing steps were these. Nucleated cell counts per sample were estimated from amplification of reference gene primers within the assay. To quantify the absolute abundance of each unique TCRbeta CDR3 rearrangement, sequence reads were collapsed and filtered. For each sample, productive Simpson clonality was calculated by taking the square root of Simpson's diversity index across productive rearrangements. TCRdb obtained this table from immuneACCESS and retained in-frame rearrangements with V and J assigned. These tables miss some clones; where compared with another copy, unresolved V genes account for less than half of the shortfall, and the remainder is unexplained. The V and J calls and clone size come from that table; D and trimming were worked out from the DNA. The table for this sample lists some 99,000 clones; roughly 88% of them were counted only once. Together, the top ten hold 7% to 9.5% of the sample.

The sequencing sample was made of peripheral blood. The clonotype comes from a woman of 80 years or more with active or convalescent COVID-19. The chain was built from TRBV25-1 and TRBJ2-1; TRBD2 could be the D gene, as 5 bases match. The DNA sequence is given as TGTGCCAGCAGTGAATATATCGGAGGTGGGGATGAGCAGTTCTTC. It codes for CASSEYIGGGDEQFF.